This T cell receptor beta chain was recorded in a study of blood T cell repertoires in COVID-19. Study-wide context: Samples of COVID-19 (acute and convalescent) were obtained from the United States, Italy and Spain.

Cohort assignment relied on participant-reported clinical history. Method: immunoSEQ multiplex PCR; TCRdb's copy keeps in-frame clones and lacks some. This sample yields approximately 490,000 clones, of which about nine tenths are seen a single time; around 0.7% belongs to the top ten. Trimming left V 2 bases short and J 1 base short, with 9 bases between. CDR1 is SGHRS, CDR2 YFSETQ, per germline. The CDR3 is made up of 15 amino acids. Input material: PBMCs or T cells enriched from blood (not recorded which). The chain couples TRBV5-1 to TRBJ2-2; no reliable D call. The source is a woman under 30 who had recovered from COVID-19. For the CDR3, the DNA is TGCGCCAGCAGCTTCGAGAGACAGAACACCGGGGAGCTGTTTTTT. Translated, it gives CASSFERQNTGELFF.